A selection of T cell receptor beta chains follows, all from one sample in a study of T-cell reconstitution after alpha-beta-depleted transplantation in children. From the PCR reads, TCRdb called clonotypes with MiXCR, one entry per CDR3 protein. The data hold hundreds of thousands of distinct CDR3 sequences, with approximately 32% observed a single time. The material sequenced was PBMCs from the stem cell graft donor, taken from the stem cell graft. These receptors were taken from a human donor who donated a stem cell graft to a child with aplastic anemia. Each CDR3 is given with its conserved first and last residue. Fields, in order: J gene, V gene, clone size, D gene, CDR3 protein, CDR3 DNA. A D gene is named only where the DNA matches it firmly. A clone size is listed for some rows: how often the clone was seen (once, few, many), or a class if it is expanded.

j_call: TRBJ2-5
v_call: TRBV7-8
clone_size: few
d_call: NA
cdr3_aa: CASSRDIKETQYF
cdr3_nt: TGTGCCAGCAGCCGGGACATAAAAGAGACCCAGTACTTC

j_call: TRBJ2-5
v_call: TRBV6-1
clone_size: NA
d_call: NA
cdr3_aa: CASSLGRSLETQYF
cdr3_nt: TGTGCCAGCAGCCTGGGTCGGTCTCTGGAGACCCAGTACTTC

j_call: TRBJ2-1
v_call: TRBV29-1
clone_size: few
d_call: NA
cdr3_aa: CSARLPSYNEQFF
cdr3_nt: TGCAGCGCTAGGCTCCCCTCCTACAATGAGCAGTTCTTC

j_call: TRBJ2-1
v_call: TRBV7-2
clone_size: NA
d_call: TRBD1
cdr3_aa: CASSIPGQGKNEQFF
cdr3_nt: TGTGCCAGCAGCATCCCGGGACAGGGGAAGAATGAGCAGTTCTTC

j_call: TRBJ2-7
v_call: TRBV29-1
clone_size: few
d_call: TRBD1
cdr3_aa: CSVKTGAYEQYF
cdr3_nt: TGCAGCGTTAAAACAGGGGCCTACGAGCAGTACTTC

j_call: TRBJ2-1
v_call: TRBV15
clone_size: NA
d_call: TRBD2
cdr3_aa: CATSRPGTSGRRNEQFF
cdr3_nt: TGTGCCACCAGCAGACCTGGGACTAGCGGGAGGCGGAATGAGCAGTTCTTC

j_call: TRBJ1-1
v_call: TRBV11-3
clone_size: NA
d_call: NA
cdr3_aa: CASSLPSRGNTEAFF
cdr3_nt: TGTGCCAGCAGCTTGCCGTCCAGGGGGAACACTGAAGCTTTCTTT

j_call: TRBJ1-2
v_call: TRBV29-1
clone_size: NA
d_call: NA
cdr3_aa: CSVTTGDTYGYTF
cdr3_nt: TGCAGCGTGACAACGGGGGACACCTATGGCTACACCTTC

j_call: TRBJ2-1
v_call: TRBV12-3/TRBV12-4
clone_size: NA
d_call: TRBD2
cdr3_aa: CASRGSGRGNNEQFF
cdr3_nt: TGTGCCAGCAGGGGTAGCGGGAGAGGGAACAATGAGCAGTTCTTC

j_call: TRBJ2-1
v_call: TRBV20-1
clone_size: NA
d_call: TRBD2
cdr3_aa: CSARPRLALSYNEQFF
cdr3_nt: TGCAGTGCTAGACCTCGACTAGCTCTCTCCTACAATGAGCAGTTCTTC

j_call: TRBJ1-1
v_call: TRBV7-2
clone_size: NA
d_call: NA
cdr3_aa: CASSFQGDGTEAFF
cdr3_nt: TGTGCCAGCAGCTTCCAGGGCGATGGCACTGAAGCTTTCTTT

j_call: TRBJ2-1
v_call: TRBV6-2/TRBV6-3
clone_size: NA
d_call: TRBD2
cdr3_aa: CASSIFRGSSGIDNEQFF
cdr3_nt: TGTGCCAGCAGTATTTTCCGGGGTTCTAGCGGGATAGACAATGAGCAGTTCTTC

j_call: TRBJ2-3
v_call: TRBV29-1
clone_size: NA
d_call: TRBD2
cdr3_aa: CRAGLAGTDTQYF
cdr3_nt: TGCAGAGCGGGACTAGCGGGCACAGATACGCAGTATTTT

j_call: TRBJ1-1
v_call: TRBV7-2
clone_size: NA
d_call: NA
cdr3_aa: CASSLVGQYTEAFF
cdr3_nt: TGTGCCAGCAGCTTAGTCGGGCAATACACTGAAGCTTTCTTT

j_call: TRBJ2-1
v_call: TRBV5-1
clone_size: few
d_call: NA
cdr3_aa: CASSLMFDNEQFF
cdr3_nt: TGCGCCAGCAGCTTAATGTTTGACAATGAGCAGTTCTTC

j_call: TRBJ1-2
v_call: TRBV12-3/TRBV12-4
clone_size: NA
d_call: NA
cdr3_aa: CASSQQGIGGYTF
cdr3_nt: TGTGCCAGCAGTCAACAGGGAATCGGGGGCTACACCTTC

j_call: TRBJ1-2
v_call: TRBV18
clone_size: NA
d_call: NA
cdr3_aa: CASSPPDRSYTF
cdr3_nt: TGTGCCAGCTCACCTCCGGACAGAAGCTACACCTTC

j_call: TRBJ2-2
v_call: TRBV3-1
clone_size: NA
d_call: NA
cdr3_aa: CASSQSSSADTGELFF
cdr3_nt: TGTGCCAGCAGCCAATCTTCTAGTGCGGACACCGGGGAGCTGTTTTTT

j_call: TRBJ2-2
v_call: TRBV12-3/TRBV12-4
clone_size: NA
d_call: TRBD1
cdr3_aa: CASSPRQGGTGELFF
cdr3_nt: TGTGCCAGCAGTCCCCGACAGGGGGGCACCGGGGAGCTGTTTTTT

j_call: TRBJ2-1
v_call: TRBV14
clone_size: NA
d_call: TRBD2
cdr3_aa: CASSRVGLAGSNEQFF
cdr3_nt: TGTGCCAGCAGCCGAGTCGGACTAGCGGGTTCTAATGAGCAGTTCTTC

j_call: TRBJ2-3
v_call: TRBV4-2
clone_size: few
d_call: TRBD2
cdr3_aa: CASRNGAGGLSTDTQYF
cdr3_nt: TGTGCCAGCAGGAACGGAGCGGGAGGTCTCAGCACAGATACGCAGTATTTT

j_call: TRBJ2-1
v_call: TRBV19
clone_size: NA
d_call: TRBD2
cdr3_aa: CASSSGLVSAEQFF
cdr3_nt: TGTGCCAGTAGCTCGGGACTAGTGAGCGCTGAGCAGTTCTTC

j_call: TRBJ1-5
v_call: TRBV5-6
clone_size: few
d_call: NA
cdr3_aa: CASSLGFQQGNQPQHF
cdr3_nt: TGTGCCAGCAGCTTGGGCTTTCAACAGGGCAATCAGCCCCAGCATTTT

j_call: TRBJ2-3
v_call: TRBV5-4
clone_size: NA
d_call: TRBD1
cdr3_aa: CASSTGGQRLSTDTQYF
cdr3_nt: TGTGCCAGCAGCACAGGGGGCCAACGACTTAGCACAGATACGCAGTATTTT

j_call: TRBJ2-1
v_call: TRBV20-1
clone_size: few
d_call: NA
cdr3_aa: CSPGAQRGYNEQFF
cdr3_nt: TGCAGCCCGGGGGCTCAGCGGGGCTACAATGAGCAGTTCTTC

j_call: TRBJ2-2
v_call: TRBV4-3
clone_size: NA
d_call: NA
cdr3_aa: CASSHLTSLDTGELFF
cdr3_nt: TGCGCCAGCAGCCACCTGACTAGTTTGGACACCGGGGAGCTGTTTTTT

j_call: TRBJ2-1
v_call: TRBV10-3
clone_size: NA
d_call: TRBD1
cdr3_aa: CAIRTGDNEQFF
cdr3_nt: TGTGCCATCAGGACAGGGGACAATGAGCAGTTCTTC

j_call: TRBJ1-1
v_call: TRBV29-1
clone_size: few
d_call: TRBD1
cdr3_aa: CSGGQGIEAFF
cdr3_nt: TGCAGCGGGGGACAGGGGATTGAAGCTTTCTTT

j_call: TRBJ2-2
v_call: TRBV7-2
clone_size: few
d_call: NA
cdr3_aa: CASSLTPNTGELFF
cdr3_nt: TGTGCCAGCAGTTTAACCCCGAACACCGGGGAGCTGTTTTTT

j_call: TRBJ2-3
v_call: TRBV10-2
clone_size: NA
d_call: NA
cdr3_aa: CASRIPPRDTQYF
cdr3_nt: TGCGCCAGCAGGATTCCCCCTCGGGATACGCAGTATTTT

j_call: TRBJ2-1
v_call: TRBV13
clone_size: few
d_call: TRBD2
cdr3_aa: CASSSSGSGVSYNEQFF
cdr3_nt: TGTGCCAGCAGTTCTAGCGGGAGTGGGGTCTCCTACAATGAGCAGTTCTTC

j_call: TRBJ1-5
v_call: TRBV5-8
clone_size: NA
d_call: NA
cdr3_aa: CASKTGNQPQHF
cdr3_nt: TGTGCCAGCAAAACAGGAAATCAGCCCCAGCATTTT

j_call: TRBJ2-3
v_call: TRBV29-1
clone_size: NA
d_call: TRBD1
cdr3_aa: CSVDRESDTQYF
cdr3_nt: TGCAGCGTGGACAGGGAATCAGATACGCAGTATTTT

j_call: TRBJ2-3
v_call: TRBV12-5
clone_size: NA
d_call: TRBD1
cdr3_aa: CASGLVLTGTGGPDTQYF
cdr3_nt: TGTGCTAGTGGTTTGGTCCTTACCGGGACAGGGGGACCAGATACGCAGTATTTT

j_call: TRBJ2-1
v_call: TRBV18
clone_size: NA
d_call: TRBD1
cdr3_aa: CASSPLLGQDNEQFF
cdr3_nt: TGTGCCAGCTCACCCTTATTAGGACAGGACAATGAGCAGTTCTTC

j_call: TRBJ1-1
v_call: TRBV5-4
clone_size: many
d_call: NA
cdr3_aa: CASSPDSIKGSNTEAFF
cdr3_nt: TGTGCCAGCAGCCCCGACAGTATCAAGGGTTCTAACACTGAAGCTTTCTTT

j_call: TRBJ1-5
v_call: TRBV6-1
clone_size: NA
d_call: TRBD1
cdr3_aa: CASTPGGDQPQHF
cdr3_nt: TGTGCCAGCACCCCAGGGGGGGATCAGCCCCAGCATTTT

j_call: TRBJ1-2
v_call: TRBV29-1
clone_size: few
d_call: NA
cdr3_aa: CSVDPLGTYGYTF
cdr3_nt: TGCAGCGTTGACCCGTTGGGCACCTATGGCTACACCTTC

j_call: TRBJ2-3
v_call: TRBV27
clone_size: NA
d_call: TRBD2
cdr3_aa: CASSRVPGLAGDTQYF
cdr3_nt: TGTGCCAGCAGTCGAGTACCTGGACTAGCAGGAGATACGCAGTATTTT

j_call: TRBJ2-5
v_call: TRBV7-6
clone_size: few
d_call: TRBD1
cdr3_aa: CASSLWDRLQYF
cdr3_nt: TGTGCCAGCAGCTTATGGGACAGACTTCAGTACTTC

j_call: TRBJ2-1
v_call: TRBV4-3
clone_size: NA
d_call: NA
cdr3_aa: CASSQERDPFNEQFF
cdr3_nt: TGCGCCAGCAGCCAAGAGCGGGACCCCTTTAATGAGCAGTTCTTC

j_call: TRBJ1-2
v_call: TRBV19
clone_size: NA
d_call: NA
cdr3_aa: CASSIELSAGYGYTF
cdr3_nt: TGTGCCAGTAGTATAGAACTTTCGGCAGGCTATGGCTACACCTTC

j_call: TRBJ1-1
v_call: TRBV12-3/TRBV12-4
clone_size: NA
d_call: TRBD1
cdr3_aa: CASSLTQGAEAFF
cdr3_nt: TGTGCCAGCAGTTTGACCCAGGGGGCTGAAGCTTTCTTT

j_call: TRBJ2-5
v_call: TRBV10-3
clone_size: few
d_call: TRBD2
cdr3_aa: CAISAGTSGKETQYF
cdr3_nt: TGTGCCATCAGTGCCGGGACTAGCGGGAAAGAGACCCAGTACTTC

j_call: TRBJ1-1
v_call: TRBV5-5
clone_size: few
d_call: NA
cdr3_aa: CASSSGGVGNTEAFF
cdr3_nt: TGTGCCAGCAGCTCGGGTGGGGTTGGGAACACTGAAGCTTTCTTT

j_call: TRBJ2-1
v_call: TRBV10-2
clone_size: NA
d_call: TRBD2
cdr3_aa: CASSESTRGTIYNEQFF
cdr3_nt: TGCGCCAGCAGTGAGTCGACGAGAGGGACTATCTACAATGAGCAGTTCTTC

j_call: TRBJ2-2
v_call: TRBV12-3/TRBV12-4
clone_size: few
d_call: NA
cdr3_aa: CASRPLWAANTGELFF
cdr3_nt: TGTGCCAGCAGACCCCTGTGGGCGGCGAACACCGGGGAGCTGTTTTTT